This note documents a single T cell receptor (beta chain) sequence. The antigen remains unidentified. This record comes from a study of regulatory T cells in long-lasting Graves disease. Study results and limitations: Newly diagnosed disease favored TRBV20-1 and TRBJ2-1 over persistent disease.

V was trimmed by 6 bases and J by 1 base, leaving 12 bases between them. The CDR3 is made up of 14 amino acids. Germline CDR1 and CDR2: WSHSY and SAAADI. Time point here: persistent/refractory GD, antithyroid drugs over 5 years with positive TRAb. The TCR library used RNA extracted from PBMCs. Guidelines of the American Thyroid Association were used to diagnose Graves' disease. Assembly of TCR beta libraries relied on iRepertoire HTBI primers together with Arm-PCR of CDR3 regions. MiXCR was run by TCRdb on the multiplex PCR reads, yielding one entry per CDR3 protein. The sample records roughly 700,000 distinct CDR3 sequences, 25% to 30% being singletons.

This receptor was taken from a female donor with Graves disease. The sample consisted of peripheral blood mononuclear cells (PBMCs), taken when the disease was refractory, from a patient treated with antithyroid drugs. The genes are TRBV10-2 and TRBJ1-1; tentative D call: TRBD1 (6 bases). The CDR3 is CASSRTATNTEAFF. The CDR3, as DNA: TGCGCCAGCAGCAGGACAGCTACGAACACTGAAGCTTTCTTT.